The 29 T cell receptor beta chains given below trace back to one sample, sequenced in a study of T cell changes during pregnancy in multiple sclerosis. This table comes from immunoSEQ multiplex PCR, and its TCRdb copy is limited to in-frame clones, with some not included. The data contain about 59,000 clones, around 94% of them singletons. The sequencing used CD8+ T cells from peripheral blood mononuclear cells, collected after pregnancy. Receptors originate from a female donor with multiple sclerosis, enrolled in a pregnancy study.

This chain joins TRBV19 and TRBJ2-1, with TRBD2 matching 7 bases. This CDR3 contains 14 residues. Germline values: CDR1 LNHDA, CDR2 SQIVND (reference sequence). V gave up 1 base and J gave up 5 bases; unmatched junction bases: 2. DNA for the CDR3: TGTGCCAGTAGTATAGGACTAGCCGACAATGAGCAGTTCTTC. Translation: CASSIGLADNEQFF. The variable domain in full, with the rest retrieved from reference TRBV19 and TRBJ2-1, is DGGITQSPKYLFRKEGQNVTLSCEQNLNHDAMYWYRQDPGQGLRLIYYSQIVNDFQKGDIAEGYSVSREKKESFPLTVTSAQKNPTAFYLCASSIGLADNEQFFGPGTRLTVL.

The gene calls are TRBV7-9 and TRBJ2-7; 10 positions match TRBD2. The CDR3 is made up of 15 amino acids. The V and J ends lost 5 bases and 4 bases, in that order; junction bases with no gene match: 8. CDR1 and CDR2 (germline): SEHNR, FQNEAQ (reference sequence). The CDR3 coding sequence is TGTGCCAGCAGCGCTATACTAGCGGGAATTTACGAGCAGTACTTC. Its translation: CASSAILAGIYEQYF. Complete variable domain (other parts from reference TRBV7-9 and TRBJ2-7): DTGVSQNPRHKITKRGQNVTFRCDPISEHNRLYWYRQTLGQGPEFLTYFQNEAQLEKSRLLSDRFSAERPKGSFSTLEIQRTEQGDSAMYLCASSAILAGIYEQYFGPGTRLTVT.

CDR3 sequence reads: CASSQAGLGYGYTF. CDR3 sequence (DNA): TGCGCCAGCAGCCAAGCAGGGTTAGGCTATGGCTACACCTTC. This sequence joins TRBV4-1 and TRBJ1-2; possible D gene TRBD1, 5 bases. V was pared by 1 base and J by 4 bases, with 10 bases between. CDR3 length: 14 amino acids. Germline lookup yields CDR1 MGHRA and CDR2 YSYEKL.

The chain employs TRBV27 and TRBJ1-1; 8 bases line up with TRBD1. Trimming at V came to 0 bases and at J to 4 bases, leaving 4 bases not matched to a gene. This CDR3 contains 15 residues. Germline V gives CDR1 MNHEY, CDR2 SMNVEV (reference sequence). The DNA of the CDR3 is TGTGCCAGCAGTTTATCGACAGGGGTGACCACTGAAGCTTTCTTT. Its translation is CASSLSTGVTTEAFF.

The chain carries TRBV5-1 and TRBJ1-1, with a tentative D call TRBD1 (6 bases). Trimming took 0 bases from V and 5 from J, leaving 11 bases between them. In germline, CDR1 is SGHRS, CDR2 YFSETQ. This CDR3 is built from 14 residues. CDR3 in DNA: TGCGCCAGCAGCTTGGAGGGGGTTGGGACTGAAGCTTTCTTT. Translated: CASSLEGVGTEAFF.

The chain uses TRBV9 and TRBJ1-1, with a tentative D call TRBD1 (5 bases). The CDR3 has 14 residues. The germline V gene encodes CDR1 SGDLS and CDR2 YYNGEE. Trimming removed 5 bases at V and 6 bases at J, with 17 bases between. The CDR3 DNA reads TGTGCCAGCAGAATCGAGGTCGGGACTCCTGAAGCTTTCTTT. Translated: CASRIEVGTPEAFF.

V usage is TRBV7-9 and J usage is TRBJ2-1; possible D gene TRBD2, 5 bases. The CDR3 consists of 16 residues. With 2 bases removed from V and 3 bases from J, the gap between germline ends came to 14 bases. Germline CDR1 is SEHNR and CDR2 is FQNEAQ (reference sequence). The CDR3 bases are TGTGCCAGCAGCTTACCGAGGGATGTGGGCTACAATGAGCAGTTCTTC. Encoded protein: CASSLPRDVGYNEQFF.

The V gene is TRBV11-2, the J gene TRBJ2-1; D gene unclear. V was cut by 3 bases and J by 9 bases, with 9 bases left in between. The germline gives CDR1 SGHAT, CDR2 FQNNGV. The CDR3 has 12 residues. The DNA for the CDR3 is TGTGCCAGCAGCTTCGGCGGTGGTGAGCAGTTCTTC. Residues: CASSFGGGEQFF.

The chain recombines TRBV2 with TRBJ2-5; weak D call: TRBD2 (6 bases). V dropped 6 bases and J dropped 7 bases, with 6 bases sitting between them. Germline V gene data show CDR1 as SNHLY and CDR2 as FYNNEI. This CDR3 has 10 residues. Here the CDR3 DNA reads TGTGCCAGCAGCGGGAGGACCCAGTACTTC. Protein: CASSGRTQYF.

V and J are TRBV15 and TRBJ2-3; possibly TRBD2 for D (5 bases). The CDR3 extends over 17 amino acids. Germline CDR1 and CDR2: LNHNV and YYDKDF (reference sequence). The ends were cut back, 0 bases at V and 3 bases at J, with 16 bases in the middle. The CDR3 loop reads CATSRDLVGVATDTQYF. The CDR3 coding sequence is TGTGCCACCAGCAGAGATCTTGTGGGAGTCGCGACAGATACGCAGTATTTT.

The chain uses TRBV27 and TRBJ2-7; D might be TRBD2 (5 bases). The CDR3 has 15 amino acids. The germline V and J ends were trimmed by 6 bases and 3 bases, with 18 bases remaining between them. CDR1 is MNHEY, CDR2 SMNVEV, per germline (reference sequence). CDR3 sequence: CASRPAEGSFYEQYF. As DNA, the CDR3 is TGTGCCAGCAGGCCCGCAGAGGGTTCTTTCTACGAGCAGTACTTC.

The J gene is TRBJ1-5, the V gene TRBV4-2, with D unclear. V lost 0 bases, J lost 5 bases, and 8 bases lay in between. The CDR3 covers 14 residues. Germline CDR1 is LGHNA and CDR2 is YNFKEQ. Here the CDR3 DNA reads TGTGCCAGCAGCCAAGAGGCCGGGGATCAGCCCCAGCATTTT. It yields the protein CASSQEAGDQPQHF.

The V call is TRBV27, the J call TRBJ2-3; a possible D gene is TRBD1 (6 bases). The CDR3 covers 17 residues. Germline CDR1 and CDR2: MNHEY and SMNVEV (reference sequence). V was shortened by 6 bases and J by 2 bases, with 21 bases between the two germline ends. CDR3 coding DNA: TGTGCCAGCAGCAGGACAGCCGTAGAGGTCCTCACAGATACGCAGTATTTT. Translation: CASSRTAVEVLTDTQYF.

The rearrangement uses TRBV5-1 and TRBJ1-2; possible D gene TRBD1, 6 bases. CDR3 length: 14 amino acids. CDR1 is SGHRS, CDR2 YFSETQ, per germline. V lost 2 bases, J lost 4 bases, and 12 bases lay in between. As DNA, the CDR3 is TGCGCCAGCAGCTTCACAGGGTCGAGCTATGGCTACACCTTC. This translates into CASSFTGSSYGYTF.

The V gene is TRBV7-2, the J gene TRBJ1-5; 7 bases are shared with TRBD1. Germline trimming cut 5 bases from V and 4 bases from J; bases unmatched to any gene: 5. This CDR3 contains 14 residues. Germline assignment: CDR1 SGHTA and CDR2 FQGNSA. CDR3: CASSPWDSNQPQHF. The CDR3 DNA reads TGTGCCAGCAGCCCCTGGGACAGTAATCAGCCCCAGCATTTT.

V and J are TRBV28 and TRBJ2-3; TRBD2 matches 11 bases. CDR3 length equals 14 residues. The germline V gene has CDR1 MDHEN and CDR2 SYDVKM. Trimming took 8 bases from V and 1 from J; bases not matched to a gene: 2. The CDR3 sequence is CASLLAGGTDTQYF. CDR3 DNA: TGTGCCAGCTTACTAGCGGGAGGCACAGATACGCAGTATTTT.

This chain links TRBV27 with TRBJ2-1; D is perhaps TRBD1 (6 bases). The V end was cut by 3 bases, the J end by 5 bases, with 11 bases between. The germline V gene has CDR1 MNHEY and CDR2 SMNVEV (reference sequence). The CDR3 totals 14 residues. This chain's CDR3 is CASSFLSGDNEQFF. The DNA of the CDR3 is TGTGCCAGCAGTTTCCTCTCAGGGGACAATGAGCAGTTCTTC.

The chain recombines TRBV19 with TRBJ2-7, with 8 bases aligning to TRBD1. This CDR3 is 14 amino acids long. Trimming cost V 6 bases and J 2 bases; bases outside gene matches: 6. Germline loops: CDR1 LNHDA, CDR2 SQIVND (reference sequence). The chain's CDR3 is CASSFDRGPYEQYF. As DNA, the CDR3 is TGTGCCAGTAGCTTTGACAGGGGACCCTACGAGCAGTACTTC.

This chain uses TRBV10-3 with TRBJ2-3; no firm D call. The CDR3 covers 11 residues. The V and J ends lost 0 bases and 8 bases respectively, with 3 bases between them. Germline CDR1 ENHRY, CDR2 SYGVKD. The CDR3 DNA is TGTGCCATCAGTGAGTCGGCTACGCAGTATTTT. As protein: CAISESATQYF.

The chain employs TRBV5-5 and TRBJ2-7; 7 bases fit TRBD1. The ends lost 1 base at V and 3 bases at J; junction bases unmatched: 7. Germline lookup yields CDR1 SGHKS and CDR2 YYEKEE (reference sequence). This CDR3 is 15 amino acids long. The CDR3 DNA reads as TGTGCCAGCAGCTTGTATATGGCAGGGGGCTACGAGCAGTACTTC. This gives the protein CASSLYMAGGYEQYF.

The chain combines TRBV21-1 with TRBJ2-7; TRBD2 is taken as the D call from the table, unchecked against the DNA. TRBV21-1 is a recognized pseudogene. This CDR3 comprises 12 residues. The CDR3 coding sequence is TGTGCCAGCCACTCCCATCACTACGAGCAGTACTTC. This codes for CASHSHHYEQYF.

The CDR3 here is CASSLWTTGRTNEKLFF. The CDR3 DNA reads TGTGCCAGCAGCTTATGGACAACAGGACGGACTAATGAAAAACTGTTTTTT. V gene TRBV5-5 combines with J gene TRBJ1-4; TRBD1 is a possible D gene (5 bases). This CDR3 contains 17 residues. Per the germline V gene, CDR1 is SGHKS and CDR2 is YYEKEE (reference sequence). The germline V and J ends were trimmed by 2 bases and 2 bases, with 16 bases remaining between them.

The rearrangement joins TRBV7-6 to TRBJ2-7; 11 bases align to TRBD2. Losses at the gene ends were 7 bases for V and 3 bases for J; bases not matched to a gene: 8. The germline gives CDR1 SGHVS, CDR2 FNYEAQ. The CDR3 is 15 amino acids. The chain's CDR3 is CASTEIAGGYYEQYF. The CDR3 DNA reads TGTGCCAGCACCGAAATAGCGGGAGGGTACTACGAGCAGTACTTC.

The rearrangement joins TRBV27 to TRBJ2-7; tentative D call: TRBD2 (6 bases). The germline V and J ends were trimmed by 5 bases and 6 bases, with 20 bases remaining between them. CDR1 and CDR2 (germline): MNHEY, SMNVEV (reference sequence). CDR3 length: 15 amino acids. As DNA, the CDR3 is TGTGCCAGCAGTCGGAATGGCGGGATCTTTATCGAGCAGTACTTC. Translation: CASSRNGGIFIEQYF.

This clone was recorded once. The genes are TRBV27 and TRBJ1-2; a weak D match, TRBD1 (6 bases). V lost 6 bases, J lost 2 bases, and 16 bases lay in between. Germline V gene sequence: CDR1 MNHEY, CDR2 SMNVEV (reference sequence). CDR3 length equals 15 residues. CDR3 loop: CASRHTGLGNYGYTF. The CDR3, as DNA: TGTGCCAGCAGACATACAGGGCTTGGGAACTATGGCTACACCTTC.

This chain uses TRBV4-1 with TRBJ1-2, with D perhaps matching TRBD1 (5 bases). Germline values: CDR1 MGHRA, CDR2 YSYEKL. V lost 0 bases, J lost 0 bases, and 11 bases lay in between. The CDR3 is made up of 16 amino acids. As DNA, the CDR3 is TGCGCCAGCAGCCAAGAGTCGGCAGGGTCTAACTATGGCTACACCTTC. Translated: CASSQESAGSNYGYTF.

CDR3 in DNA: TGTGCCAGCAGTTATTCGGCTCCAGACTATCAAGAGACCCAGTACTTC. Translating it yields CASSYSAPDYQETQYF. The V call is TRBV6-9, the J call TRBJ2-5, with D perhaps matching TRBD2 (5 bases). The CDR3 runs 16 residues. Germline loops: CDR1 MNHGY, CDR2 SVAAGI. V was shortened by 0 bases and J by 2 bases, with 13 bases between the two germline ends.

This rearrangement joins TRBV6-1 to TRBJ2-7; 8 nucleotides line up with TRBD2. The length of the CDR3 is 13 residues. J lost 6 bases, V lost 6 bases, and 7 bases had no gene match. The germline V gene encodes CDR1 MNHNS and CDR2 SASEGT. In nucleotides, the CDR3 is TGTGCCAGCAGCCCGGGACTAGGGCGCGAGCAGTACTTC. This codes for CASSPGLGREQYF.

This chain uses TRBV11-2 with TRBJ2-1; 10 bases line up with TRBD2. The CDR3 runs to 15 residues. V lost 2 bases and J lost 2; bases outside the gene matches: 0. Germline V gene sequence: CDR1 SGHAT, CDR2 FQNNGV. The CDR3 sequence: CASSLTSGTYNEQFF. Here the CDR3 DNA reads TGTGCCAGCAGCTTAACTAGCGGGACCTACAATGAGCAGTTCTTC.